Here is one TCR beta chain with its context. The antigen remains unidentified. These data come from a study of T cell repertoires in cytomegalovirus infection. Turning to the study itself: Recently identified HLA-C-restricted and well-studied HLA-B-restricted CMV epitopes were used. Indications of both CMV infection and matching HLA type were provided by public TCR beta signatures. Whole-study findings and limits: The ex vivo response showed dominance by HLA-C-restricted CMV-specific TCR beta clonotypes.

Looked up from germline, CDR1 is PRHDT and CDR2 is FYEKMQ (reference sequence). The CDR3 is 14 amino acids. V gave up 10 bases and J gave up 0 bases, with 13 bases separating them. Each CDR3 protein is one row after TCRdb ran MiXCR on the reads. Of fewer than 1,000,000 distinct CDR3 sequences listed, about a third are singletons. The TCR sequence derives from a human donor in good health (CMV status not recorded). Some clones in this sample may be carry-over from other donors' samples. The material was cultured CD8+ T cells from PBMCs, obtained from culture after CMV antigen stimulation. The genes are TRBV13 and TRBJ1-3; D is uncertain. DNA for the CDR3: TGTGCCACCCAGCAGGCGAGCTCTGGAAACACCATATATTTT. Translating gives CATQQASSGNTIYF.